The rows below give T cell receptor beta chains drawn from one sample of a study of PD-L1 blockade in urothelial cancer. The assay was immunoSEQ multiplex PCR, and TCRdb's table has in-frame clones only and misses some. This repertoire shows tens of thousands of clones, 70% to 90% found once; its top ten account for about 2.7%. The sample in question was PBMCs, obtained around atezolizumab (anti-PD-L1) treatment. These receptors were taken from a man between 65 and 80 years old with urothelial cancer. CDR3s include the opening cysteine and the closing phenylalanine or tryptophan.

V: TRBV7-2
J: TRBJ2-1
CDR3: CASSLAGTGMEQFF

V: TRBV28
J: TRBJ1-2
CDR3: CASSLGGVWYGYTF

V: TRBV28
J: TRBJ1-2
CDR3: CASRVWSGPGFRGGYTF

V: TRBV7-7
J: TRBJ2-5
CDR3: CASSGDRGETQYF

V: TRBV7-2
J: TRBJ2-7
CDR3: CASSPRRGSGSHQYF

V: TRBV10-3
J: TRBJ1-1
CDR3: CAISPQDTEAFF

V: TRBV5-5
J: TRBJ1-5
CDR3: CASSLAGNQPQHF

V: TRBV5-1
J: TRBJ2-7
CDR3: CASSPRIAGGSYEQYF

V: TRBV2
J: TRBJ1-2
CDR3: CASRGGVDVVHYGYTF

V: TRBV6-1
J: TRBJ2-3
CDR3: CASGTGPSTDTQYF

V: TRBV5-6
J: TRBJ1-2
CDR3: CASSPTGDRGLAGYTF

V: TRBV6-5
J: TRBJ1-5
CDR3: CASSYSQYSNQPQHF

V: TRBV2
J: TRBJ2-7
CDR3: CASRDSSYEQYF

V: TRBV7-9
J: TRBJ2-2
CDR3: CASSLGASGHTGELFF

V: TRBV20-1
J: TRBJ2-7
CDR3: CSASQSYEQYF

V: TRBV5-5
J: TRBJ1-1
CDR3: CASSRTNTEAFF

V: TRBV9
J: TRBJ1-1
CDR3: CASSVAHGGYNTEAFF

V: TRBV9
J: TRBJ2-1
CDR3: CASSVETSGETGYNEQFF

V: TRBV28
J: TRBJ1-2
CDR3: CASSEGTGRNYGYTF

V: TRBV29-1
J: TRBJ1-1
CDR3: CSVEEAGYNTEAFF

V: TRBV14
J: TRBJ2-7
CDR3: CASSHWTSGSGEQYF

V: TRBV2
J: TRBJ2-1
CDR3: CASSERLAAPYNEQFF

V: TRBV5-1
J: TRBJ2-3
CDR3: CASRREGLPSDTQYF

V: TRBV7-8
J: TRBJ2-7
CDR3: CASSLARLYAYEQYF

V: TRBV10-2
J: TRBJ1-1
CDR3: CASRPGQPNTEAFF

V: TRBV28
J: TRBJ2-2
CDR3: CASRGIGLAGGGGELFF

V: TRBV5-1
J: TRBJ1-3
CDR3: CASSGTGGTDTIYF

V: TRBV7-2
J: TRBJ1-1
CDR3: CASSRRTGRNTEAFF

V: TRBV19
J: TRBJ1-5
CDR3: CASSTQGQGNHNQPQHF

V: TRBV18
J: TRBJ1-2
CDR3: CASSPEGQGSGYTF

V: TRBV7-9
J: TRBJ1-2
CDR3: CASSLVGRQGHGYTF

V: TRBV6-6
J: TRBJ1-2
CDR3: CASSLGQVYGYTF

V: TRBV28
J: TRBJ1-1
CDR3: CASSSGQGSEAFF

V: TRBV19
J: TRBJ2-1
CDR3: CASSMLPRQGSRGEQFF

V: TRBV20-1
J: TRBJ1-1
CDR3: CSAFVFTEAFF

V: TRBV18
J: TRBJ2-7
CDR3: CASTPGGWSEQYF

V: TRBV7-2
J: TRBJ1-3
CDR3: CASSLAGALSGNTIYF

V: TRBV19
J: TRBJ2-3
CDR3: CASSISGLSGTDTQYF

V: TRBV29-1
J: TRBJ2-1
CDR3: CSVTRLDEQFF

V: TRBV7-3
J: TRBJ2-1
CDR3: CASSLTFYNEQFF

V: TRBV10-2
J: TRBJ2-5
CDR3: CASSESRLAGQETQYF

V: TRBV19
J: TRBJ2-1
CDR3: CASSMGPGDNEQFF

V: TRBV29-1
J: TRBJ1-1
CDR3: CSVDRVRAEAFF

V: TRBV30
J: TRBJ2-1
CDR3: CAWSRLAGPYNEQFF

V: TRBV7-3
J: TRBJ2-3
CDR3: CASSLSVSTDTQYF

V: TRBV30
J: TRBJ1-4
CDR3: CAWSFTGFSPNEKLFF

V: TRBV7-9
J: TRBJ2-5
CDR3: CASSWTSGQETQYF

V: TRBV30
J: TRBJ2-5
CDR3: CAWSTTSGSSTQYF

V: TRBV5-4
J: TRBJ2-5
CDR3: CASSPQEKLETQYF